This T cell receptor (beta chain) is drawn from a study of OX40 agonist ivuxolimab in advanced cancers. For the study at large: The drug used for patients, ivuxolimab, was an agonistic anti-OX40 (CD134) antibody. Study-wide results and caveats: The investigators did not determine what antigen specificity the expanded peripheral T cells had. Average numbers of expanded clones were greater in CD8+ T cells than in CD4+.

Worth noting for this clone: Its antigen is as yet unknown.

Excluded were patients having autoimmune disease history or systemic immunosuppression. Sequencing was performed with immunoSEQ multiplex PCR; in TCRdb, only in-frame clones are kept and a portion is missing. The table shows about 130,000 clones, with about 90% occurring only once. Germline assignment: CDR1 SGHRS and CDR2 YFSETQ. V lost 6 bases to trimming and J lost 0 bases; unmatched junction nucleotides: 14. The CDR3 covers 17 residues. The starting material was CD4+ or CD8+ T cells sorted from blood, obtained in a trial of the OX40 agonist ivuxolimab. The TCR sequence derives from an adult with an advanced solid tumor such as melanoma, head and neck, liver or kidney cancer. The genes are TRBV5-1 and TRBJ1-1, with 7 bases identical to TRBD1. CDR3: CASNREQGSNMNTEAFF. CDR3 bases: TGCGCCAGCAACCGGGAACAGGGGAGTAACATGAACACTGAAGCTTTCTTT.